This T cell receptor (beta chain) appears in the sequencing data of a study of metastatic and nonmetastatic thyroid tumors. The overall study: The authors compared repertoires across blood and tumor or nodule tissue from malignant and benign thyroid patients.

Trimming took off 3 bases at V and 0 bases at J, with 13 bases between the two ends. The CDR3 loop spans 15 amino acids. From germline, CDR1 is SGDLS and CDR2 YYNGEE. On this clone itself: The target antigen is unknown.

No treatment had been given to any patient before thyroid surgery. Study-level points and caveats: Benign nodules reportedly had significantly lower TCR beta diversity than malignant thyroid tumors in blood and tumor.

In the original workflow: A papillary thyroid cancer distant-metastasis classifier was built from CDR3 differences across clinicopathological groups. MiXCR was used by TCRdb to re-call the PCR reads. TCRdb, rather than the study authors, made the V and J calls. The data show about 11,000 clones, 35% to 45% seen once. This receptor was taken from a female donor with papillary thyroid cancer or a benign thyroid nodule (not recorded which). Some clones in this sample may be carry-over from other donors' samples. The chain uses TRBV9 and TRBJ2-7, with D perhaps assigned TRBD1 or TRBD2 (5 bases each). Material for sequencing was tumor tissue. CDR3 residues: CASSARDGHSYEQYF. For the CDR3, the DNA is TGTGCCAGCAGCGCCCGGGACGGACACTCCTACGAGCAGTACTTC.